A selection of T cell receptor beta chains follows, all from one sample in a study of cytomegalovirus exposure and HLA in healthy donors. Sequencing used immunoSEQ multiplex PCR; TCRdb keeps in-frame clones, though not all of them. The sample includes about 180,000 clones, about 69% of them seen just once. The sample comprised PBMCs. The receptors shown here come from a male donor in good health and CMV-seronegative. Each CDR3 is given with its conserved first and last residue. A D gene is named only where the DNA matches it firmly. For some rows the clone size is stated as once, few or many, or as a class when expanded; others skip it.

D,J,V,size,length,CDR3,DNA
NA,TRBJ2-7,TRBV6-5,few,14,CASSYSDGGYEQYF,TGTGCCAGCAGTTACTCCGACGGGGGATACGAGCAGTACTTC
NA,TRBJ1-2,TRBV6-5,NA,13,CASRGGQGYGYTF,TGTGCCAGCAGGGGGGGTCAGGGCTATGGCTACACCTTC
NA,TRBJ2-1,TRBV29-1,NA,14,CSARPEENYNEQFF,TGCAGCGCCCGACCGGAGGAAAACTACAATGAGCAGTTCTTC
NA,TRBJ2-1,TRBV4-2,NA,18,CASSQEGWGTPPYNEQFF,TGTGCCAGCAGCCAAGAGGGGTGGGGGACTCCCCCCTACAATGAGCAGTTCTTC
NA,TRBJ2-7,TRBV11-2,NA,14,CASSTQTGTYEQYF,TGTGCCAGCAGCACCCAGACAGGAACCTACGAGCAGTACTTC
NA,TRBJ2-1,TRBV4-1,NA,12,CASSQDQYEQFF,TGCGCCAGCAGCCAAGATCAGTATGAGCAGTTCTTC
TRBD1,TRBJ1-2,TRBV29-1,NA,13,CSVEDSGTGHPTF,TGCAGCGTTGAAGACTCCGGGACAGGGCATCCCACCTTC
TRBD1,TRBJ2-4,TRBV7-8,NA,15,CASSADRARVTIQYF,TGTGCCAGCAGCGCGGACAGGGCTCGTGTTACCATTCAGTACTTC
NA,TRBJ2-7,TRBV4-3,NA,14,CASSQGLAGYEQYF,TGCGCCAGCAGCCAAGGTCTAGCCGGGTACGAGCAGTACTTC
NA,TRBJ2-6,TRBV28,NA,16,CASSVRENSGANVLTF,TGTGCCAGCAGTGTCCGGGAAAACTCTGGGGCCAACGTCCTGACTTTC
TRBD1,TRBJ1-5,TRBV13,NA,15,CASSSGQNSNQPQHF,TGTGCCAGCAGCTCGGGACAGAATAGCAATCAGCCCCAGCATTTT
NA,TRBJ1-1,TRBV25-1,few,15,CASSKGGGGDTEAFF,TGTGCCAGCTCGAAGGGGGGGGGCGGTGACACTGAAGCTTTCTTT
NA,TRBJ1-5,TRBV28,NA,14,CASKRTASNQPQHF,TGTGCCAGCAAGAGGACAGCTAGCAATCAGCCCCAGCATTTT
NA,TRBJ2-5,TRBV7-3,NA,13,CASSFQGSETQYF,TGTGCCAGCAGCTTCCAGGGATCGGAGACCCAGTACTTC
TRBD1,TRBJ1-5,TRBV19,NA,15,CASSRQGRGNQPQHF,TGTGCCAGTAGCCGACAGGGGAGGGGCAATCAGCCCCAGCATTTT
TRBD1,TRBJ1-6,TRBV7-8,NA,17,CASSLDGSGGVGSPLHF,TGTGCCAGCAGCTTAGATGGTTCAGGGGGCGTAGGTTCACCCCTCCACTTT
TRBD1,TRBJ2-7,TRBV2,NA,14,CASSDGTGSYEQYF,TGTGCCAGCAGTGACGGGACAGGATCCTACGAGCAGTACTTC
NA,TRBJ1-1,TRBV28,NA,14,CASTLTGKVTEAFF,TGTGCCAGCACCCTGACAGGCAAAGTAACTGAAGCTTTCTTT
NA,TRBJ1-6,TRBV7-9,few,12,CSSSLGGSPLHF,TGTTCCAGCAGCTTGGGGGGTTCACCCCTCCACTTT
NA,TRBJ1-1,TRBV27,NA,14,CASRPSGGNTEAFF,TGTGCCAGCAGACCTTCGGGGGGAAACACTGAAGCTTTCTTT
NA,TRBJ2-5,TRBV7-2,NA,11,CASTSEETQYF,TGTGCCAGCACCAGCGAAGAGACCCAGTACTTC
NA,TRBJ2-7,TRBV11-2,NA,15,CASSLTQGNSYEQYF,TGTGCCAGCAGCTTGACCCAGGGGAACTCCTACGAGCAGTACTTC
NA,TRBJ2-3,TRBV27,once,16,CASSLVAGRGTDTQYF,TGTGCCAGCAGTTTAGTGGCAGGTCGCGGCACAGATACGCAGTATTTT
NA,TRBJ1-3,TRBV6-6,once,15,CASRPPTVTGNTIYF,TGTGCCAGCAGACCCCCGACAGTTACTGGAAACACCATATATTTT
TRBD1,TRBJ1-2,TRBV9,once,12,CASSGTGGGYTF,TGTGCCAGCAGTGGGACAGGGGGTGGCTACACCTTC
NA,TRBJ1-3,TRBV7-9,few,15,CASSYPRGGENTIYF,TGTGCCAGCAGCTATCCGCGCGGGGGGGAAAACACCATATATTTT
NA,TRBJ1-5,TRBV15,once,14,CATSTQTGPASQHF,TGTGCCACCAGCACGCAGACAGGCCCAGCGTCCCAGCATTTT
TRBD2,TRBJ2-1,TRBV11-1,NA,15,CASSRRLAFHNEQFF,TGTGCCAGCAGCCGAAGACTAGCGTTCCACAATGAGCAGTTCTTC
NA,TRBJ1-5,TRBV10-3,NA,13,CAISPGSNQPQHF,TGTGCCATCAGTCCAGGTAGCAATCAGCCCCAGCATTTT
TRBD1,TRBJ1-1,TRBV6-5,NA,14,CASSGLLRDSKAFF,TGTGCCAGCAGTGGACTACTCCGGGACAGCAAAGCTTTCTTT
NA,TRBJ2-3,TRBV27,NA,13,CASSPAYTDTQYF,TGTGCCAGCAGCCCCGCGTACACAGATACGCAGTATTTT
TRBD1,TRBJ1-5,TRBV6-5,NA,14,CASSGQGGNQPQHF,TGTGCCAGCAGCGGACAGGGGGGGAATCAGCCCCAGCATTTT
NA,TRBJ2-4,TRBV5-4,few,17,CASSLPGIGLAKNIQYF,TGTGCCAGCAGCCTCCCGGGTATCGGATTAGCCAAAAACATTCAGTACTTC
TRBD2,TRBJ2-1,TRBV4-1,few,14,CASSQERGDNEQFF,TGCGCCAGCAGCCAAGAGCGGGGGGACAATGAGCAGTTCTTC
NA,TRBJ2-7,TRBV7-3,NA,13,CASSTNRDAKQYF,TGTGCCAGCAGCACTAACAGGGACGCAAAGCAGTACTTC
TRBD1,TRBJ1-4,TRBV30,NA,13,CAWTRGQPEKLFF,TGTGCCTGGACCCGGGGACAGCCAGAAAAACTGTTTTTT
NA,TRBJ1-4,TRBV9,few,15,CASSVGFSTNEKLFF,TGTGCCAGCAGCGTAGGTTTCTCCACTAATGAAAAACTGTTTTTT
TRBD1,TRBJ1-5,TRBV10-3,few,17,CAISEFQGGLSNQPQHF,TGTGCCATCAGTGAGTTCCAGGGGGGCCTTAGCAATCAGCCCCAGCATTTT
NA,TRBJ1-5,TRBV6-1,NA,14,CASSRRGDAQPQHF,TGTGCCAGCAGTCGACGGGGGGATGCTCAGCCCCAGCATTTT
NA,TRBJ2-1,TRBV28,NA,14,CASRLDMEYNEQFF,TGTGCCAGCCGTCTAGATATGGAATACAATGAGCAGTTCTTC
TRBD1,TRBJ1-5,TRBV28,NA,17,CASSSNSGTGGGQPQHF,TGTGCCAGCAGTTCTAACTCCGGGACAGGGGGAGGTCAGCCCCAGCATTTT
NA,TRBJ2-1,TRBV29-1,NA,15,CSLSSGARSYNEQFF,TGCAGCCTTAGCTCTGGGGCTAGGTCCTACAATGAGCAGTTCTTC
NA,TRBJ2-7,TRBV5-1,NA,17,CASSSSIQGLRSYEQYF,TGCGCCAGCAGCTCAAGCATACAGGGTCTTAGGTCGTACGAGCAGTACTTC
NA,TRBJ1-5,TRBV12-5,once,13,CASAFGRDQPQHF,TGTGCTAGTGCCTTCGGTCGGGATCAGCCCCAGCATTTT
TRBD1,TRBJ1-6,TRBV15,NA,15,CATSKRDRANSPLHF,TGTGCCACCAGCAAGCGGGACAGGGCTAATTCACCCCTCCACTTT
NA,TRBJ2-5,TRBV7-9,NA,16,CASSPRGRGVGETQYF,TGTGCCAGCAGCCCCCGGGGCAGGGGAGTGGGAGAGACCCAGTACTTC
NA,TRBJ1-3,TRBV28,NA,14,CASSSLGLGNTIYF,TGTGCCAGCAGTTCCTTGGGGCTTGGAAACACCATATATTTT
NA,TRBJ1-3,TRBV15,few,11,CATSLGNTIYF,TGTGCCACCAGTCTTGGAAACACCATATATTTT
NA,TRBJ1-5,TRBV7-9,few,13,CATGPGGNQPQHF,TGTGCCACGGGCCCGGGAGGCAATCAGCCCCAGCATTTT
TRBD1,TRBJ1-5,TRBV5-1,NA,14,CASSFGQDHQPQHF,TGCGCCAGCAGCTTCGGACAGGACCATCAGCCCCAGCATTTT
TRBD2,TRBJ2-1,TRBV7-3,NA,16,CASSLPGTSGDNEQFF,TGTGCCAGCAGCTTACCCGGGACTAGCGGAGACAATGAGCAGTTCTTC
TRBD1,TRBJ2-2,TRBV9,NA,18,CASSINAGTGGGTGELFF,TGTGCCAGCAGCATAAACGCCGGGACAGGGGGCGGGACCGGGGAGCTGTTTTTT
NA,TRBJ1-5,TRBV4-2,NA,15,CASSRETGPNQPQHF,TGTGCCAGCAGCCGAGAGACAGGTCCTAATCAGCCCCAGCATTTT
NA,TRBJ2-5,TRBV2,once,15,CASSERAQSQETQYF,TGTGCCAGCAGTGAACGTGCACAGAGCCAAGAGACCCAGTACTTC